Presented here are 32 T cell receptor beta chains from one specimen sequenced in a study of T cells after yellow fever vaccination. From the 5' RACE reads, TCRdb called clonotypes with MiXCR, one entry per CDR3 protein. The table shows about 99,000 distinct CDR3 sequences, with approximately 5.5% occurring only once. Specimen: CD8+ T cells sorted from PBMCs, collected 10 days after the yellow fever booster vaccination. The receptors derive from a man aged 18 to 35 who received the YFV17D yellow fever vaccine.

This clonotype was recorded many times. The chain employs TRBV19 and TRBJ2-7, with 10 bases fitting TRBD1. This CDR3 is built from 14 residues. Losses at the gene ends were 3 bases for V and 3 bases for J; bases not matched to a gene: 2. Germline loops: CDR1 LNHDA, CDR2 SQIVND (reference sequence). The CDR3 protein is CASSIGTGVYEQYF. CDR3 nucleotide sequence: TGTGCCAGTAGTATCGGGACAGGGGTCTACGAGCAGTACTTC.

A few counts support this clonotype. The V call is TRBV6-5, the J call TRBJ2-5; tentative D call: TRBD2 (6 bases). There are 13 residues in the CDR3. Per the germline V gene, CDR1 is MNHEY and CDR2 is SVGAGI. V was cut by 4 bases and J by 7 bases, with 13 bases left in between. CDR3 sequence (DNA): TGTGCCAGCAGTTCGGGACTCCATCCGACCCAGTACTTC. As protein: CASSSGLHPTQYF.

This clonotype was detected only a few times. V usage is TRBV2 and J usage is TRBJ1-5; a possible D gene is TRBD1 (6 bases). Trimming removed 4 bases at V and 2 bases at J, with 15 bases between. This CDR3 has 16 residues. Per the germline V gene, CDR1 is SNHLY and CDR2 is FYNNEI. The CDR3 sequence: CASSVGRWGRNQPQHF. The CDR3 DNA follows: TGTGCCAGCAGTGTGGGCCGGTGGGGGCGCAATCAGCCCCAGCATTTT.

The rearrangement uses TRBV7-6 and TRBJ2-7; either TRBD1 or TRBD2 may supply D (5 bases each). CDR1 is SGHVS, CDR2 FNYEAQ, per germline. The CDR3 spans 14 residues. The V end was cut by 4 bases, the J end by 2 bases, with 12 bases between. The CDR3 here is CASSSSGPTYEQYF. CDR3 DNA: TGTGCCAGCAGCTCCTCGGGGCCAACCTACGAGCAGTACTTC.

This chain joins TRBV19 and TRBJ1-3, with TRBD1 matching over 7 bases. This CDR3 spans 15 amino acids. The germline V gene has CDR1 LNHDA and CDR2 SQIVND (reference sequence). The V gene end was trimmed by 7 bases and the J gene end by 1 base; junction bases not matched to a gene: 7. The CDR3 protein is CASKKRDRSGNTIYF. CDR3 DNA sequence: TGTGCCAGTAAAAAGAGGGACAGATCTGGAAACACCATATATTTT. Full variable domain (outside the CDR3, taken from reference TRBV19 and TRBJ1-3): DGGITQSPKYLFRKEGQNVTLSCEQNLNHDAMYWYRQDPGQGLRLIYYSQIVNDFQKGDIAEGYSVSREKKESFPLTVTSAQKNPTAFYLCASKKRDRSGNTIYFGEGSWLTVV.

V gene TRBV5-1 combines with J gene TRBJ2-1; TRBD2 might be the D (6 bases). V lost 4 bases, J lost 10 bases, and 12 bases lay in between. Germline CDR1 reads SGHRS; CDR2 reads YFSETQ. CDR3 length: 12 residues. Here the CDR3 DNA reads TGCGCCAGCAGCCCTACTAGCCCAGAGCAGTTCTTC. Amino acid sequence: CASSPTSPEQFF.

The chain is built from TRBV5-6 and TRBJ1-1; TRBD1 is a possible D gene (5 bases). Germline CDR1 and CDR2: SGHDT and YYEEEE. Trimming shortened V by 0 bases and J by 1 base, and 10 bases separated the two germline ends. This CDR3 region has 15 residues. The CDR3 DNA reads as TGTGCCAGCAGCTTGGCTGGCAGGGAGAACACTGAAGCTTTCTTT. It encodes CASSLAGRENTEAFF.

This clonotype was picked up a small number of times. The V gene is TRBV7-2, the J gene TRBJ1-2; D is ambiguous. The germline V gene has CDR1 SGHTA and CDR2 FQGNSA. This CDR3 region has 12 residues. Trimming took off 8 bases at V and 6 bases at J, with 13 bases between the two ends. CDR3 nucleotide sequence: TGTGCCAGCCCGGATGGACTCAATGGCTACACCTTC. This codes for CASPDGLNGYTF. The complete variable domain, with remaining parts taken from reference TRBV7-2 and TRBJ1-2, reads GAGVSQSPSNKVTEKGKDVELRCDPISGHTALYWYRQSLGQGLEFLIYFQGNSAPDKSGLPSDRFSAERTGGSVSTLTIQRTQQEDSAVYLCASPDGLNGYTFGSGTRLTVV.

A few counts support this clonotype. CDR3 loop: CASSSGTTGNEQFF. CDR3 DNA sequence: TGTGCCAGCAGTTCCGGGACTACCGGGAATGAGCAGTTCTTC. V and J are TRBV6-2 or TRBV6-3 and TRBJ2-1; 7 bases line up with TRBD2. This CDR3 comprises 14 residues. Germline V gene data show CDR1 as MNHEY and CDR2 as SVGEGT. Trimming cost V 4 bases and J 7 bases; bases outside gene matches: 7.

This clonotype has more than one count but fewer than ten. CDR3 nucleotide sequence: TGTGCCAGCAGCCTGCGTACCCACACAGATACGCAGTATTTT. It encodes CASSLRTHTDTQYF. The chain couples TRBV14 to TRBJ2-3; D not resolved. From germline, CDR1 is SGHDN and CDR2 FVKESK. V was cut by 4 bases and J by 2 bases, with 10 bases left in between. There are 14 residues in the CDR3.

This chain connects TRBV15 to TRBJ1-1; D gene unclear. Germline-derived CDR1 and CDR2 are LNHNV and YYDKDF (reference sequence). CDR3 size: 15 residues. Trimming took 0 bases from V and 5 from J, leaving 13 bases between them. The CDR3 coding sequence is TGTGCCACCAGCAGAGAGGAGGGTTCGGGAACTGAAGCTTTCTTT. It specifies CATSREEGSGTEAFF.

This chain connects TRBV11-2 to TRBJ2-3; D remains ambiguous. CDR1 is SGHAT, CDR2 FQNNGV, per germline. The CDR3 sequence is 13 residues long. V lost 5 bases, J lost 2 bases, and 8 bases lay in between. CDR3 in DNA: TGTGCCAGCAGCCCCGACCCCACAGATACGCAGTATTTT. Its translation is CASSPDPTDTQYF.

This clonotype occurred a few times. V and J are TRBV3-1 and TRBJ2-3, with D possibly matching TRBD2 (6 bases). Trimming pared 0 bases from V and 4 bases from J, leaving 14 bases between. CDR1 is LGHDT and CDR2 is YNNKEL in the germline V gene (reference sequence). This CDR3 is built from 16 residues. The CDR3 region is CASSQDAGLRADTQYF. In nucleotides, the CDR3 is TGTGCCAGCAGCCAAGATGCGGGACTCAGGGCAGATACGCAGTATTTT.

This clonotype was observed a handful of times. The rearrangement links TRBV2 to TRBJ2-3; TRBD2 aligns across 10 bases. Germline CDR1 SNHLY, CDR2 FYNNEI. J lost 7 bases, V lost 11 bases, and 18 bases had no gene match. This CDR3 has 16 amino acids. CDR3 region: CAASRGSGGAAYTQYF. In nucleotides, the CDR3 is TGTGCCGCGTCGCGAGGAAGCGGGGGGGCCGCGTATACGCAGTATTTT. The full variable domain, with the rest looked up from reference TRBV2 and TRBJ2-3, is EPEVTQTPSHQVTQMGQEVILRCVPISNHLYFYWYRQILGQKVEFLVSFYNNEISEKSEIFDDQFSVERPDGSNFTLKIRSTKLEDSAMYFCAASRGSGGAAYTQYFGPGTRLTVL.

The chain joins TRBV14 to TRBJ1-1; no definite D call. Germline lookup yields CDR1 SGHDN and CDR2 FVKESK. The CDR3 loop spans 13 amino acids. Trimming pared 4 bases from V and 1 base from J, leaving 7 bases between. The CDR3 nucleotides read TGTGCCAGCAGCCTAGGGTGGAACACTGAAGCTTTCTTT. Residues: CASSLGWNTEAFF.

Only a few counts were recorded for this clonotype. V and J are TRBV3-1 and TRBJ2-3; no clear D. The CDR3 is 15 residues long. Trimming stripped 0 bases from V and 0 bases from J, with 7 bases between. In germline, CDR1 is LGHDT, CDR2 YNNKEL (reference sequence). DNA of the CDR3: TGTGCCAGCAGCCAAGAACGAGCCAGCACAGATACGCAGTATTTT. Residues: CASSQERASTDTQYF.

This clonotype was recorded a few times. This chain uses TRBV5-1 with TRBJ2-4; the match to TRBD1 covers 12 bases. Looked up from germline, CDR1 is SGHRS and CDR2 is YFSETQ. With 3 bases clipped from V and 7 bases from J, the junction kept 2 bases outside the gene matches. The CDR3 sequence is 14 residues long. The chain's CDR3 is CASSSGQGANIQYF. CDR3 DNA sequence: TGCGCCAGCAGCTCGGGACAGGGGGCCAACATTCAGTACTTC.

This clonotype was found many times. This chain links TRBV12-5 with TRBJ1-1, with 10 bases aligning to TRBD1. The junction had 12 bases not matched to a gene; V was cut back by 5 bases and J by 0 bases. The CDR3 has 18 amino acids. The germline V gene encodes CDR1 LGHNT and CDR2 FRNRAP. DNA for the CDR3: TGTGCTAGTGGTCACCGGACAGGGGGAAAAGGAGTGAACACTGAAGCTTTCTTT. Residues: CASGHRTGGKGVNTEAFF. Filled out from reference TRBV12-5 and TRBJ1-1, the complete variable domain reads DARVTQTPRHKVTEMGQEVTMRCQPILGHNTVFWYRQTMMQGLELLAYFRNRAPLDDSGMPKDRFSAEMPDATLATLKIQPSEPRDSAVYFCASGHRTGGKGVNTEAFFGQGTRLTVV.

J is TRBJ2-3 and V is TRBV6-1; TRBD2 might be the D (6 bases). Trimming shortened V by 2 bases and J by 0 bases, and 18 bases separated the two germline ends. The CDR3 loop spans 18 amino acids. Germline V gives CDR1 MNHNS, CDR2 SASEGT. CDR3: CASSEFIVGGVSTDTQYF. CDR3 nucleotide sequence: TGTGCCAGCAGTGAATTTATCGTGGGCGGGGTGAGCACAGATACGCAGTATTTT.

The V call is TRBV11-1, the J call TRBJ2-6; either TRBD1 or TRBD2 may supply D (5 bases each). The germline CDR1 and CDR2 sequences are SGHAT and FQDESV (reference sequence). The V gene lost 5 bases and the J gene lost 3 bases, with 14 bases spanning the gap. There are 16 residues in the CDR3. CDR3 bases: TGTGCCAGCAGCACAAGAGGGGTCTTTGGGGCCAACGTCCTGACTTTC. It codes for CASSTRGVFGANVLTF. Combining the CDR3 with reference TRBV11-1 and TRBJ2-6 gives the whole variable domain EAEVAQSPRYKITEKSQAVAFWCDPISGHATLYWYRQILGQGPELLVQFQDESVVDDSQLPKDRFSAERLKGVDSTLKIQPAELGDSAMYLCASSTRGVFGANVLTFGAGSRLTVL.

This chain links TRBV7-3 with TRBJ2-3; possibly TRBD2 for D (6 bases). The CDR3 length is 16 residues. Trimming took off 4 bases at V and 2 bases at J, with 16 bases between the two ends. CDR1 and CDR2 (germline): SGHTA, FQGTGA. The CDR3 here is CASSSPGVADTDTQYF. DNA for the CDR3: TGTGCCAGCAGCTCCCCCGGAGTAGCGGACACAGATACGCAGTATTTT.

This chain links TRBV4-3 with TRBJ2-2; a weak D match, TRBD1 (8 bases). Trimming cost V 3 bases and J 0 bases, with 26 bases left between them. The CDR3 contains 21 residues. Looked up from germline, CDR1 is LGHNA and CDR2 is YSLEER. The CDR3 sequence: CASSQNVGDRPAGANTGELFF. CDR3 coding DNA: TGCGCCAGCAGCCAGAACGTGGGGGACAGGCCGGCGGGAGCGAACACCGGGGAGCTGTTTTTT.

The chain employs TRBV20-1 and TRBJ2-3; possibly TRBD2 for D (6 bases). The germline V gene encodes CDR1 DFQATT and CDR2 SNEGSKA (reference sequence). V was clipped by 0 bases and J by 0 bases, with 13 bases between them. The length of the CDR3 is 16 residues. CDR3 nucleotide sequence: TGCAGTGCTAGAGATCCTTGGGAGGAGAGCACAGATACGCAGTATTTT. Its translation is CSARDPWEESTDTQYF.

This clonotype was seen repeatedly, ten times or more. The chain has TRBV29-1 and TRBJ2-6; the match to TRBD1 covers 7 bases. This CDR3 region has 16 residues. Unmatched junction bases numbered 7, after V lost 5 bases and J lost 0 bases. Germline V gene lookup returns CDR1 SQVTM and CDR2 ANQGSEA. The CDR3: CSVPGTVSSGANVLTF. The CDR3, as DNA: TGCAGCGTTCCCGGGACAGTAAGCTCTGGGGCCAACGTCCTGACTTTC.

The chain is built from TRBV4-1 and TRBJ1-1; tentative D call: TRBD1 (5 bases). CDR3 size: 12 residues. V was clipped by 4 bases and J by 7 bases, with 10 bases between them. Germline CDR1 reads MGHRA; CDR2 reads YSYEKL. CDR3 protein: CASSPRQHEAFF. The DNA of the CDR3 is TGCGCCAGCAGCCCAAGACAGCATGAAGCTTTCTTT.

This clonotype has ten or more counts. V and J are TRBV7-2 and TRBJ2-1, with 9 bases identical to TRBD1. Germline CDR1 SGHTA, CDR2 FQGNSA. V gave up 5 bases and J gave up 14 bases; unmatched junction bases: 13. The CDR3 loop spans 14 amino acids. The CDR3 DNA is TGTGCCAGCAGCCCTCCGGGACAGGGCCTAAAGGAGTTCTTC. Amino acids: CASSPPGQGLKEFF.

This clonotype was seen more than once but under ten times. The CDR3 sequence: CASSLSRGKGRAFF. In DNA form, the CDR3 reads TGTGCCAGCAGTTTATCGCGGGGGAAGGGCCGAGCTTTCTTT. The V and J genes are TRBV28 and TRBJ1-1; D is perhaps TRBD1 (5 bases). CDR1 and CDR2 from the germline V gene are MDHEN and SYDVKM. V lost 1 base to trimming and J lost 10 bases, with 16 bases between them. The CDR3 totals 14 residues.

J is TRBJ2-3 and V is TRBV11-2, with D possibly being TRBD2 (5 bases). Looked up from germline, CDR1 is SGHAT and CDR2 is FQNNGV. Deletions cut 5 bases from V and 2 bases from J, with 17 bases between. This CDR3 is built from 16 residues. CDR3 sequence: CASSLPRTSLTDTQYF. The CDR3 bases are TGTGCCAGCAGCCTACCTAGGACTTCACTCACAGATACGCAGTATTTT. Drawing the rest from reference TRBV11-2 and TRBJ2-3, the complete variable domain is EAGVAQSPRYKIIEKRQSVAFWCNPISGHATLYWYQQILGQGPKLLIQFQNNGVVDDSQLPKDRFSAERLKGVDSTLKIQPAKLEDSAVYLCASSLPRTSLTDTQYFGPGTRLTVL.

CDR3: CASSKNNLDNYEQYF. The DNA for the CDR3 is TGTGCCAGCAGTAAAAACAACCTGGACAACTACGAGCAGTACTTC. This sequence joins TRBV6-5 and TRBJ2-7; D is possibly TRBD1 (5 bases). This CDR3 spans 15 amino acids. Trimming removed 5 bases at V and 3 bases at J, with 17 bases between. Germline CDR1 MNHEY, CDR2 SVGAGI.

V gene TRBV29-1 combines with J gene TRBJ1-1; D possibly corresponds to TRBD1 (5 bases). V gave up 3 bases and J gave up 4 bases, with 9 bases separating them. The CDR3 spans 12 residues. From germline, CDR1 is SQVTM and CDR2 ANQGSEA. For the CDR3, the DNA is TGCAGCGTTGAGGGACGCCGCACTGAAGCTTTCTTT. As protein: CSVEGRRTEAFF.

In its sample, this clonotype was seen a few times. V usage is TRBV20-1 and J usage is TRBJ2-5, with TRBD2 matching over 9 bases. Germline trimming cut 3 bases from V and 2 bases from J; bases unmatched to any gene: 4. This CDR3 spans 14 amino acids. The V gene's germline CDR1 is DFQATT and CDR2 SNEGSKA (reference sequence). CDR3 protein: CSARGLAHQETQYF. In DNA form, the CDR3 reads TGCAGTGCTAGGGGACTAGCCCATCAAGAGACCCAGTACTTC.

This clonotype turned up a few times. The chain has TRBV12-3 or TRBV12-4 and TRBJ2-3, with D possibly being TRBD2 (6 bases). V was cut by 3 bases and J by 1 base, with 20 bases left in between. The length of the CDR3 is 18 residues. CDR3 DNA sequence: TGTGCCAGCAGTTTTTACTTCCCATATAGCGGAGGCACAGATACGCAGTATTTT. It specifies CASSFYFPYSGGTDTQYF.